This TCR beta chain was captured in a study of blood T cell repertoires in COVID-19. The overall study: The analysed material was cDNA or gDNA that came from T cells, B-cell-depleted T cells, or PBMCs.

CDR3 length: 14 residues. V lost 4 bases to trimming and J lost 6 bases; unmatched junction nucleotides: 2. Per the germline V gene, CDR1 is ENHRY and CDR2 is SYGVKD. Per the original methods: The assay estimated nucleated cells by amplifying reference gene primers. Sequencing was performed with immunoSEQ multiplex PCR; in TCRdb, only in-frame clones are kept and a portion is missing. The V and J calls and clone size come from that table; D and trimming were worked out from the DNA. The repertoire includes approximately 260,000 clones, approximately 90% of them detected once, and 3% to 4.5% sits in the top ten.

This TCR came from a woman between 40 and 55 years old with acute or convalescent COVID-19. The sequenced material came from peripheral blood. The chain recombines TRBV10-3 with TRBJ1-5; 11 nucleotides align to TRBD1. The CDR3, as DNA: TGTGCCATCAGTGGTGGACAGGGGGCTCAGCCCCAGCATTTT. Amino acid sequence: CAISGGQGAQPQHF.